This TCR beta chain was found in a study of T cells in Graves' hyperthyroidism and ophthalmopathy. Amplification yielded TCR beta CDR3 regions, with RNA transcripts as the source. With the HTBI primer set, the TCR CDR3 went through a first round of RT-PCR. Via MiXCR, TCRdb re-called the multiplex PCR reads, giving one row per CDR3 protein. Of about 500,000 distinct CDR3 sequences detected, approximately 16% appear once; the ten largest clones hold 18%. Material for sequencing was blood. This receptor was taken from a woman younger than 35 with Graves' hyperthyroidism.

CDR3 in DNA: TGCAGTGCTACACCACTAGCAGCGGTAAGCAATGAGCAGTTCTTC. As protein: CSATPLAAVSNEQFF. The rearrangement links TRBV20-1 to TRBJ2-1, with D possibly matching TRBD2 (6 bases). Germline CDR1 is DFQATT and CDR2 is SNEGSKA (reference sequence). CDR3 length equals 15 residues. Trimming cost V 4 bases and J 6 bases, with 19 bases left between them.